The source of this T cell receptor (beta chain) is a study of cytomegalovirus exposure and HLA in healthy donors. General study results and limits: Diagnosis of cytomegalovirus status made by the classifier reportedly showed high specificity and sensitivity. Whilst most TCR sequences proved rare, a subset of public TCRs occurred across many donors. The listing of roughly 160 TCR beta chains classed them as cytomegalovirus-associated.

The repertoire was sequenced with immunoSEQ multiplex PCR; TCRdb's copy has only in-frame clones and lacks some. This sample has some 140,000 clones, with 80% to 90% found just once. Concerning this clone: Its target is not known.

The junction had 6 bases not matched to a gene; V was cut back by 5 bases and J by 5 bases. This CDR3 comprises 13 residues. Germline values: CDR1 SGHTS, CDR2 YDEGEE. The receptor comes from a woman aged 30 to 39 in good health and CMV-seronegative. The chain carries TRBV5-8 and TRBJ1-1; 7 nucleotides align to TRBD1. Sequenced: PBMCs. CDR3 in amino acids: CASRNRGLTEAFF. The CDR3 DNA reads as TGTGCCAGCAGAAACAGGGGTCTGACTGAAGCTTTCTTT.